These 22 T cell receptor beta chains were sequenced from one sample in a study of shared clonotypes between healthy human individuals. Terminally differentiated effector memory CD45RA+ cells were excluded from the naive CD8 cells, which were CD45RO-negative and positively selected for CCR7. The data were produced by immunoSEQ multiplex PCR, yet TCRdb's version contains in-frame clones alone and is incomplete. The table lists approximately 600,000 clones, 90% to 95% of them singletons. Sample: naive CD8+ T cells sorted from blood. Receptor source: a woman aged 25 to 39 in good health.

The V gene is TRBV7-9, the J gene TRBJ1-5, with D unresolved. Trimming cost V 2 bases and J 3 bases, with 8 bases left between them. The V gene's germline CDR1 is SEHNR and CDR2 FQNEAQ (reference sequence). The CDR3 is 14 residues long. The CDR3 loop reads CASSLNGYNQPQHF. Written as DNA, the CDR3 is TGTGCCAGCAGCTTAAATGGCTACAATCAGCCCCAGCATTTT.

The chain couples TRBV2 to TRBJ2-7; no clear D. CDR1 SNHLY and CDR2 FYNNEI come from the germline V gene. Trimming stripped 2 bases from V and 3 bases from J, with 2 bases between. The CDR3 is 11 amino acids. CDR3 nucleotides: TGTGCCAGCAGTGAACTCTACGAGCAGTACTTC. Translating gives CASSELYEQYF.

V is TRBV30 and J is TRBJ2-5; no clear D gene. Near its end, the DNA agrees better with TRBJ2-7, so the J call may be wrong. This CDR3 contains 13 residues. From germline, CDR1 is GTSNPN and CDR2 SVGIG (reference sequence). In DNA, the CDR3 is TGTGCCTGGAGCGTGGATTCTACCTACGAGCAGTACTTC. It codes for CAWSVDSTYEQYF.

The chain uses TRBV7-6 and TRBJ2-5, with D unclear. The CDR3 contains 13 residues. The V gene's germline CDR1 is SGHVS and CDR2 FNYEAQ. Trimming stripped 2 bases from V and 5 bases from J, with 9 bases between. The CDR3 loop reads CASSLSTWETQYF. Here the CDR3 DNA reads TGTGCCAGCAGCTTATCGACTTGGGAGACCCAGTACTTC.

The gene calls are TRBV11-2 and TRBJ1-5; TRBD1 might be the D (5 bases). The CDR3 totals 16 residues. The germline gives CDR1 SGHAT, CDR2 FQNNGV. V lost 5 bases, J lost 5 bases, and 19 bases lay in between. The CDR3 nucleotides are TGTGCCAGCAGCCCCGGGGCGGGGAACCAAGATCAGCCCCAGCATTTT. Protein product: CASSPGAGNQDQPQHF.

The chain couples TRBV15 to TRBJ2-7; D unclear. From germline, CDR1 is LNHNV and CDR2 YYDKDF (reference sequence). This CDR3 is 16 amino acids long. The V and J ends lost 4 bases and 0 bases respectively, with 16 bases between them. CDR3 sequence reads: CATSMKGSEYSYEQYF. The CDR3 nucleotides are TGTGCCACCAGCATGAAGGGATCTGAGTACTCCTACGAGCAGTACTTC.

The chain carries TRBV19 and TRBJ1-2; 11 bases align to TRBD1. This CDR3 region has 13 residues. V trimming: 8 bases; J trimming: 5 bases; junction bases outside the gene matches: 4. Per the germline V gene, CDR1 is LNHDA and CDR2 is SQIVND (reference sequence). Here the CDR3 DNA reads TGTGCCAGTTGGACAGGGGGCACGTATGGCTACACCTTC. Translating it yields CASWTGGTYGYTF. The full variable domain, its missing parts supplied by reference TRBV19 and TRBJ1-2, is DGGITQSPKYLFRKEGQNVTLSCEQNLNHDAMYWYRQDPGQGLRLIYYSQIVNDFQKGDIAEGYSVSREKKESFPLTVTSAQKNPTAFYLCASWTGGTYGYTFGSGTRLTVV.

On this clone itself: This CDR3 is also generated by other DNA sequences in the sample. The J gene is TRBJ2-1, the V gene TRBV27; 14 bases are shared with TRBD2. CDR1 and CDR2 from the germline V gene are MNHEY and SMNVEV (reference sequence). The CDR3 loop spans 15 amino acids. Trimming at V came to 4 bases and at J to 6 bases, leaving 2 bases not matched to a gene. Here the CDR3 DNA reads TGTGCCAGCAGTTCCGGGACTAGCGGGAGCAATGAGCAGTTCTTC. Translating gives CASSSGTSGSNEQFF.

This CDR3 is CASSTGTPSYEQYF. The CDR3 nucleotides are TGTGCCAGCAGTACAGGGACTCCAAGCTACGAGCAGTACTTC. This chain uses TRBV28 with TRBJ2-7, with D possibly being TRBD1 or TRBD2 (6 bases each). The germline V gene encodes CDR1 MDHEN and CDR2 SYDVKM. Trimming removed 5 bases at V and 3 bases at J, with 14 bases between. This CDR3 has 14 residues.

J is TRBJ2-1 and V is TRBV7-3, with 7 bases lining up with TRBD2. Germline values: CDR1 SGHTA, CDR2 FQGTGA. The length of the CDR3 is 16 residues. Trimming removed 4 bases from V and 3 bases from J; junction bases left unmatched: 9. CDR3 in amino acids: CASSSQLASNYNEQFF. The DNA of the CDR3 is TGTGCCAGCAGCTCCCAACTAGCGAGCAACTACAATGAGCAGTTCTTC.

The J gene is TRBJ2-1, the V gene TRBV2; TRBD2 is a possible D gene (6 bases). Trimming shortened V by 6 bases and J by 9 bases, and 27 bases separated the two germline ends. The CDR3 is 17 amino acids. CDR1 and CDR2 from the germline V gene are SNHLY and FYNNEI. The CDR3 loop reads CASSGITDYFIKVEQFF. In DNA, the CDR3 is TGTGCCAGCAGCGGTATTACGGACTATTTCATCAAGGTTGAGCAGTTCTTC. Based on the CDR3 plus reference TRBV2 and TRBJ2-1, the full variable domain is EPEVTQTPSHQVTQMGQEVILRCVPISNHLYFYWYRQILGQKVEFLVSFYNNEISEKSEIFDDQFSVERPDGSNFTLKIRSTKLEDSAMYFCASSGITDYFIKVEQFFGPGTRLTVL.

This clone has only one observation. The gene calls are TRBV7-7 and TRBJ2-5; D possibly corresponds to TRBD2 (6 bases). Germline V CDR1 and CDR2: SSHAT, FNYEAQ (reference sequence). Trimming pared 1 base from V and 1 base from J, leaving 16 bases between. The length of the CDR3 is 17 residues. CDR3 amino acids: CASSLGGRGGLQETQYF. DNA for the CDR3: TGTGCCAGCAGCTTAGGTGGAAGGGGAGGCCTCCAAGAGACCCAGTACTTC.

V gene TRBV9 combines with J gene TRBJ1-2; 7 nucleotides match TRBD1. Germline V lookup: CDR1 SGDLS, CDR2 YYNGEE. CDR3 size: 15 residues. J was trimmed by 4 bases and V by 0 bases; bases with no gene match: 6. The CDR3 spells CASSVALQGIYGYTF. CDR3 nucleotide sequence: TGTGCCAGCAGCGTAGCCCTACAGGGGATCTATGGCTACACCTTC.

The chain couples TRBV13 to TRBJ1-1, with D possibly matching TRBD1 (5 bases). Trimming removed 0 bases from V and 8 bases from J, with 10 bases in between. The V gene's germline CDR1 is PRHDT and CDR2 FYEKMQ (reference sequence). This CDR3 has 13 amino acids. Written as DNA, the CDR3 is TGTGCCAGCAGCTTAGGCCTCGGACAAGAAGCTTTCTTT. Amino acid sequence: CASSLGLGQEAFF.

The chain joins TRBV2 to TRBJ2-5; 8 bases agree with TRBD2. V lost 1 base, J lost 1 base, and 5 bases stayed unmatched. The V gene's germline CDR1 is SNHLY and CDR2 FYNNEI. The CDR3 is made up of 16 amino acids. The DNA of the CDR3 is TGTGCCAGCAGTGAAGTTGGAGCGGGGGTCCAAGAGACCCAGTACTTC. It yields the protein CASSEVGAGVQETQYF. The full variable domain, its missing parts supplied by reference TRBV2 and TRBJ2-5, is EPEVTQTPSHQVTQMGQEVILRCVPISNHLYFYWYRQILGQKVEFLVSFYNNEISEKSEIFDDQFSVERPDGSNFTLKIRSTKLEDSAMYFCASSEVGAGVQETQYFGPGTRLLVL.

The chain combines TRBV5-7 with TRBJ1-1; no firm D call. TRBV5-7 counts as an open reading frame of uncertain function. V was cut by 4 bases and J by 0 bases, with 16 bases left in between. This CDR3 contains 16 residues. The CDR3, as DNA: TGTGCCAGCAGCCTAACCCGGGATCTTATGAACACTGAAGCTTTCTTT. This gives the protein CASSLTRDLMNTEAFF.

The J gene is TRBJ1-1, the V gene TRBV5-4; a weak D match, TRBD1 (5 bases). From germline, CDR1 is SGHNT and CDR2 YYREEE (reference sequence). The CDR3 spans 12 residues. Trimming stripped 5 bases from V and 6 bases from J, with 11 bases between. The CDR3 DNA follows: TGTGCCAGCAGTTCGACAGAGGCTGAAGCTTTCTTT. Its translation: CASSSTEAEAFF.

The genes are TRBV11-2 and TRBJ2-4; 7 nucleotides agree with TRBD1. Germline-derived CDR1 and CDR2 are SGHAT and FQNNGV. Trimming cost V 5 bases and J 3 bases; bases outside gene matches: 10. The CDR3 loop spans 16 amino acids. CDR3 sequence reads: CASSPRTGGGKNIQYF. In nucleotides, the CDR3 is TGTGCCAGCAGCCCCAGGACAGGTGGGGGCAAAAACATTCAGTACTTC. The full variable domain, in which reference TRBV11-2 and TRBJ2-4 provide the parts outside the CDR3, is EAGVAQSPRYKIIEKRQSVAFWCNPISGHATLYWYQQILGQGPKLLIQFQNNGVVDDSQLPKDRFSAERLKGVDSTLKIQPAKLEDSAVYLCASSPRTGGGKNIQYFGAGTRLSVL.

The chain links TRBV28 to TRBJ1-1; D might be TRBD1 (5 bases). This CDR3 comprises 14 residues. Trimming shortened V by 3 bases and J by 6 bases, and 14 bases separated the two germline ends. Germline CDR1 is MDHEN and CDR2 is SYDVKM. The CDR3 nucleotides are TGTGCCAGCAGTTTCCCCGACAGCGGCGCTGAAGCTTTCTTT. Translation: CASSFPDSGAEAFF. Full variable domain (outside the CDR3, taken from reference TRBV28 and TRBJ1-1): DVKVTQSSRYLVKRTGEKVFLECVQDMDHENMFWYRQDPGLGLRLIYFSYDVKMKEKGDIPEGYSVSREKKERFSLILESASTNQTSMYLCASSFPDSGAEAFFGQGTRLTVV.

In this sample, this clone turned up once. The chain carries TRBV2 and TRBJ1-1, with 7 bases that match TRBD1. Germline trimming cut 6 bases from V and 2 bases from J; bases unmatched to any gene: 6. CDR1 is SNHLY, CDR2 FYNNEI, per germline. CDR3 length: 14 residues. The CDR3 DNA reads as TGTGCCAGCAGACGAAGGACAGGCAACACTGAAGCTTTCTTT. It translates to CASRRRTGNTEAFF.

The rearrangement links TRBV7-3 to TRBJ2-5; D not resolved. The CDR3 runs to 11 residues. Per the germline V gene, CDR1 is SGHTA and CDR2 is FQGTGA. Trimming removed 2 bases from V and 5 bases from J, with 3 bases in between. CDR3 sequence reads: CASSLSETQYF. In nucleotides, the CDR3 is TGTGCCAGCAGCTTATCTGAGACCCAGTACTTC.

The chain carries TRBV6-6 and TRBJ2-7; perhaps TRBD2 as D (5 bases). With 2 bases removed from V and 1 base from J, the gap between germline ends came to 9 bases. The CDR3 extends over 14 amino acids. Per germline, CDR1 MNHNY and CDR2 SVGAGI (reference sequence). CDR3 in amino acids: CASSYRGRSYEQYF. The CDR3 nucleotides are TGTGCCAGCAGTTACCGGGGTCGATCCTACGAGCAGTACTTC.